One sample yielded the 11 T cell receptor beta chains listed below, sequenced in a study of sequential checkpoint blockade in melanoma. TCRdb's copy holds only in-frame clones and misses some; the assay was immunoSEQ multiplex PCR. The sample contains 15,000 to 20,000 clones, roughly four fifths of which appear only once. As for treatment: randomized to nivolumab then ipilimumab (arm A) or the reverse (arm B). Sequencing was performed on CD8+ T cells sorted from blood (inferred from file names), taken from a patient given nivolumab and ipilimumab in sequence. These receptors all come from a human donor with melanoma.

This clone was observed once. Here the CDR3 reads CASSLGGGAYEQYF. The CDR3 DNA is TGTGCCAGCAGTTTAGGGGGCGGTGCATACGAGCAGTACTTC. The chain combines TRBV27 with TRBJ2-7; tentative D call: TRBD1 (6 bases). Germline assignment: CDR1 MNHEY and CDR2 SMNVEV (reference sequence). V lost 2 bases and J 4 bases, leaving 12 bases between the germline ends. The CDR3 contains 14 residues.

The chain employs TRBV27 and TRBJ2-1; 9 positions match TRBD2. The CDR3 consists of 15 residues. Germline CDR1 MNHEY, CDR2 SMNVEV (reference sequence). The V segment lost 3 bases and the J segment 7 bases; nucleotides outside the gene matches: 7. The chain's CDR3 is CASSLGLAGLNEQFF. Written as DNA, the CDR3 is TGTGCCAGCAGTTTGGGGCTAGCGGGACTAAATGAGCAGTTCTTC.

V and J are TRBV6-1 and TRBJ2-7; 9 bases line up with TRBD1. Germline V gene data show CDR1 as MNHNS and CDR2 as SASEGT. CDR3 length equals 16 residues. The V and J ends lost 1 base and 1 base, in that order; junction bases with no gene match: 5. CDR3 DNA: TGTGCCAGCAGTGAAGAAACAGGGGGCTCATCCTACGAGCAGTACTTC. Translation: CASSEETGGSSYEQYF.

J is TRBJ1-6 and V is TRBV27; D not certain. CDR3 size: 13 residues. V was shortened by 6 bases and J by 4 bases, with 7 bases between the two germline ends. The germline V gene has CDR1 MNHEY and CDR2 SMNVEV (reference sequence). The DNA for the CDR3 is TGTGCCAGCAGGCGACAATATAATTCACCCCTCCACTTT. It is translated as CASRRQYNSPLHF.

V is TRBV7-2 and J is TRBJ2-5; TRBD1 matches at 12 bases. Matching the DNA end better, TRBJ2-7 makes the J call doubtful. The CDR3 is 19 amino acids. Germline assignment: CDR1 SGHTA and CDR2 FQGNSA. Written as DNA, the CDR3 is TGTGCCAGCAGCGCCCCGGGACAGGGGGCTCAACCACTACCCTACGAGCAGTACTTC. It codes for CASSAPGQGAQPLPYEQYF.

The chain is built from TRBV27 and TRBJ1-2; 7 nucleotides align to TRBD1. The CDR3 runs 12 residues. From germline, CDR1 is MNHEY and CDR2 SMNVEV (reference sequence). V dropped 8 bases and J dropped 6; count of bases not matched to a gene: 6. The CDR3 is CASRTGGDGYTF. The DNA for the CDR3 is TGTGCCAGCCGGACAGGTGGTGATGGCTACACCTTC.

The CDR3 protein is CASSSGTPNEQFF. As DNA, the CDR3 is TGTGCCAGCAGCTCCGGGACACCGAATGAGCAGTTCTTC. This sequence joins TRBV7-9 and TRBJ2-1, with D tentatively TRBD1 (6 bases). The CDR3 is 13 amino acids. The germline gives CDR1 SEHNR, CDR2 FQNEAQ (reference sequence). V gave up 4 bases and J gave up 7 bases, with 11 bases separating them.

V is TRBV27 and J is TRBJ2-1, with D perhaps matching TRBD1 (6 bases). Trimming took 4 bases from V and 2 from J, leaving 15 bases between them. CDR3 length: 16 amino acids. The germline gives CDR1 MNHEY, CDR2 SMNVEV (reference sequence). CDR3 bases: TGTGCCAGCAGTTCGATAGCGAGGACAGCCTACAATGAGCAGTTCTTC. The encoded protein is CASSSIARTAYNEQFF.

V usage is TRBV2 and J usage is TRBJ2-1; TRBD2 aligns across 13 bases. Germline lookup yields CDR1 SNHLY and CDR2 FYNNEI. The CDR3 extends over 15 amino acids. V trimming: 6 bases; J trimming: 9 bases; junction bases outside the gene matches: 8. The chain's CDR3 is CASSQTSGRSSEQFF. The CDR3 DNA reads TGTGCCAGCAGCCAGACTAGCGGGAGGAGTAGTGAGCAGTTCTTC.

J is TRBJ2-7 and V is TRBV14; D call uncertain. The CDR3 covers 11 residues. Germline loops: CDR1 SGHDN, CDR2 FVKESK. Trimming pared 6 bases from V and 3 bases from J, leaving 6 bases between. Written as DNA, the CDR3 is TGTGCCAGCAGTTCAAACTACGAGCAGTACTTC. Translated, it gives CASSSNYEQYF.

This sequence joins TRBV4-1 and TRBJ2-2; TRBD1 matches at 8 bases. Trimming took 4 bases from V and 6 from J; bases not matched to a gene: 7. This CDR3 contains 15 residues. The V gene's germline CDR1 is MGHRA and CDR2 YSYEKL. CDR3 sequence: CASSLSGQGSGELFF. The CDR3 DNA reads as TGCGCCAGCAGCCTAAGCGGACAGGGATCCGGGGAGCTGTTTTTT.